The next 23 T cell receptor beta chains were all read from a single sample in a study of vaccination effects on CD4 cells after COVID-19. Profiling relied on immunoSEQ multiplex PCR, and the TCRdb table lists in-frame clones only, not all of them. The data show roughly 40,000 clones, around two thirds seen once. Antigens of these TCRs are unknown. The culture ran for approximately 10 days, and then CD4+ T cells were isolated. Each person got two doses of an mRNA SARS-CoV-2 vaccine, BNT162b2 or mRNA-1273. This specimen was CD4+ T cells from PBMCs cultured without peptide, taken after COVID-19 vaccination. These TCRs come from a human donor who received a COVID-19 vaccine.

J is TRBJ2-3 and V is TRBV3-1 (or the pseudogene TRBV3-2), with 13 bases lining up with TRBD2. The CDR3 length is 15 residues. CDR1 is LGHDT and CDR2 is YNNKEL in the germline V gene (reference sequence). Trimming cost V 6 bases and J 6 bases; bases outside gene matches: 6. CDR3: CASRSGLAGADTQYF. The CDR3 nucleotides read TGTGCCAGCAGATCCGGACTAGCGGGAGCCGATACGCAGTATTTT.

This clone is a singleton in its sample. This sequence joins TRBV7-8 and TRBJ2-2; no definite D call. V dropped 3 bases and J dropped 4 bases, with 12 bases sitting between them. Germline CDR1 SGHVS, CDR2 FQNEAQ. The CDR3 loop spans 15 amino acids. Here the CDR3 DNA reads TGTGCCAGCAGCTTCGAGCCCAGGTCCACCGGGGAGCTGTTTTTT. Protein sequence: CASSFEPRSTGELFF.

The genes are TRBV6-5 and TRBJ2-7; a weak D match, TRBD1 (6 bases). The ends were cut back, 2 bases at V and 9 bases at J, with 23 bases in the middle. CDR1 is MNHEY and CDR2 is SVGAGI in the germline V gene. This CDR3 is built from 16 residues. Here the CDR3 DNA reads TGTGCCAGCAGTTACCGGACCAAAGGTGGGACATCGGTGCAGTACTTC. It specifies CASSYRTKGGTSVQYF.

V is TRBV11-2 and J is TRBJ2-1, with D possibly matching TRBD1 (6 bases). Looked up from germline, CDR1 is SGHAT and CDR2 is FQNNGV. The CDR3 totals 15 residues. The V and J ends lost 2 bases and 4 bases respectively, with 12 bases between them. CDR3 region: CASSLLRGRYNEQFF. In nucleotides, the CDR3 is TGTGCCAGCAGCTTACTCAGGGGCCGGTACAATGAGCAGTTCTTC.

This rearrangement joins TRBV11-3 to TRBJ1-4; the D gene is possibly TRBD1 (5 bases). CDR3 size: 13 residues. Germline loops: CDR1 SGHNT, CDR2 YENEEA. Trimming removed 6 bases from V and 7 bases from J, with 12 bases in between. The CDR3 nucleotides are TGTGCCAGCAGTCCGGGGGTCGGTGAAAAACTGTTTTTT. Translated, it gives CASSPGVGEKLFF.

V and J are TRBV19 and TRBJ2-1; 11 bases fit TRBD2. Germline V gene lookup returns CDR1 LNHDA and CDR2 SQIVND (reference sequence). V was pared by 5 bases and J by 4 bases, with 1 base of the junction left unmatched. The CDR3 contains 14 residues. Written as DNA, the CDR3 is TGTGCCAGTAGTTGGACTAGCGGGTACAATGAGCAGTTCTTC. Encoded protein: CASSWTSGYNEQFF. Supplemented by reference TRBV19 and TRBJ2-1, the full variable domain reads DGGITQSPKYLFRKEGQNVTLSCEQNLNHDAMYWYRQDPGQGLRLIYYSQIVNDFQKGDIAEGYSVSREKKESFPLTVTSAQKNPTAFYLCASSWTSGYNEQFFGPGTRLTVL.

This clone was seen more than once but under ten times. The chain is built from TRBV3-1 (or the pseudogene TRBV3-2) and TRBJ1-2; 10 bases agree with TRBD1. Germline CDR1 is LGHDT and CDR2 is YNNKEL (reference sequence). V lost 4 bases, J lost 7 bases, and 9 bases stayed unmatched. The CDR3 has 15 residues. This CDR3 is CASSPGTGAEVGYTF. The CDR3 region has the DNA TGTGCCAGCAGCCCCGGGACAGGGGCTGAGGTTGGCTACACCTTC.

The chain recombines TRBV18 with TRBJ2-7; TRBD1 might be the D (8 bases). CDR1 and CDR2 (germline): KGHSH, LQKENI. V was clipped by 6 bases and J by 2 bases, with 17 bases between them. This CDR3 is built from 15 residues. As DNA, the CDR3 is TGTGCCAGCTCGTATACAGGGGGGGTTACCTACGAGCAGTACTTC. The encoded protein is CASSYTGGVTYEQYF.

The genes are TRBV11-2 and TRBJ1-2; no firm D call. Germline CDR1 and CDR2: SGHAT and FQNNGV. The CDR3 runs to 12 residues. The germline V and J ends were trimmed by 5 bases and 5 bases, with 9 bases remaining between them. The CDR3 reads CASSAYEYGYTF. DNA of the CDR3: TGTGCCAGCAGCGCTTATGAGTATGGCTACACCTTC.

This rearrangement joins TRBV6-1 to TRBJ1-3, with D possibly being TRBD1 (6 bases). From germline, CDR1 is MNHNS and CDR2 SASEGT. V lost 2 bases and J 4 bases, leaving 12 bases between the germline ends. The CDR3 sequence is 15 residues long. The CDR3 DNA reads as TGTGCCAGCAGTGAACAGGGGACCGGCGGAAACACCATATATTTT. It codes for CASSEQGTGGNTIYF.

The CDR3 reads CASSLDATDGYNSPLHF. The CDR3 nucleotides read TGTGCCAGCAGCTTAGACGCCACGGACGGATATAATTCACCCCTCCACTTT. The chain couples TRBV11-2 to TRBJ1-6; D uncertain. The CDR3 spans 17 residues. Looked up from germline, CDR1 is SGHAT and CDR2 is FQNNGV. V was shortened by 0 bases and J by 4 bases, with 13 bases between the two germline ends.

The chain links TRBV18 to TRBJ2-7, with 10 bases matching TRBD1. Germline CDR1 is KGHSH and CDR2 is LQKENI. The CDR3 runs 15 residues. V dropped 2 bases and J dropped 3; count of bases not matched to a gene: 4. CDR3 coding DNA: TGTGCCAGCTCACCAGGACAGGGGGTTGGCTACGAGCAGTACTTC. Its translation: CASSPGQGVGYEQYF.

In its sample, this clone was seen a few times. The J gene is TRBJ1-5, the V gene TRBV6-1; D is possibly TRBD1 (5 bases). The CDR3 runs to 16 residues. Germline V gene sequence: CDR1 MNHNS, CDR2 SASEGT. V lost 2 bases, J lost 2 bases, and 13 bases lay in between. CDR3 nucleotide sequence: TGTGCCAGCAGTGAATGGAAGGGGTTGGGCAATCAGCCCCAGCATTTT. Translation: CASSEWKGLGNQPQHF.

V and J are TRBV15 and TRBJ1-3; D gene unclear. The CDR3 has 15 residues. Germline-derived CDR1 and CDR2 are LNHNV and YYDKDF (reference sequence). Between the trimmed V and J ends, which lost 1 base and 4 bases, there was a span of 11 bases. CDR3 loop: CATSRGQARGNTIYF. CDR3 DNA: TGTGCCACCAGCAGAGGTCAGGCCCGGGGAAACACCATATATTTT.

The chain carries TRBV4-2 and TRBJ2-1, with 8 positions matching TRBD2. Trimming at V came to 0 bases and at J to 7 bases, leaving 11 bases not matched to a gene. In germline, CDR1 is LGHNA, CDR2 YNFKEQ. This CDR3 has 17 residues. For the CDR3, the DNA is TGTGCCAGCAGCCAAGAATCGACTTTAGCGGGGATGAATGAGCAGTTCTTC. This gives the protein CASSQESTLAGMNEQFF.

This clone was seen just once. This chain connects TRBV5-5 to TRBJ2-5; D is unresolved. In germline, CDR1 is SGHKS, CDR2 YYEKEE (reference sequence). CDR3 length: 15 residues. The V gene lost 1 base and the J gene lost 5 bases, with 15 bases spanning the gap. CDR3 sequence: CASSLSAVDGETQYF. The CDR3 DNA follows: TGTGCCAGCAGCTTGTCCGCAGTCGACGGGGAGACCCAGTACTTC.

The V and J genes are TRBV5-1 and TRBJ2-3; 10 bases match TRBD2. This CDR3 has 15 amino acids. The germline V gene has CDR1 SGHRS and CDR2 YFSETQ. Germline trimming cut 4 bases from V and 1 base from J; bases unmatched to any gene: 3. The CDR3 DNA is TGCGCCAGCAGCGGTCTAGCGGGGGGCACAGATACGCAGTATTTT. Translated: CASSGLAGGTDTQYF.

This chain links TRBV6-5 with TRBJ1-3, with D possibly matching TRBD1 (5 bases). Trimming took off 3 bases at V and 2 bases at J, with 8 bases between the two ends. Germline V gene sequence: CDR1 MNHEY, CDR2 SVGAGI. The CDR3 is 14 amino acids. Here the CDR3 reads CASSYQGTGNTIYF. CDR3 DNA: TGTGCCAGCAGTTATCAGGGAACTGGAAACACCATATATTTT.

The CDR3 region is CASSLTWGAEENYGYTF. The CDR3 nucleotides read TGTGCCAGTAGTTTGACTTGGGGGGCGGAGGAAAACTATGGCTACACCTTC. The chain links TRBV19 to TRBJ1-2, with TRBD1 as a possible D gene (6 bases). The V gene lost 5 bases and the J gene lost 2 bases, with 21 bases spanning the gap. Germline CDR1 reads LNHDA; CDR2 reads SQIVND (reference sequence). CDR3 size: 17 residues.

The chain couples TRBV7-9 to TRBJ1-2; D is uncertain. Germline V CDR1 and CDR2: SEHNR, FQNEAQ (reference sequence). Trimming took 1 base from V and 1 from J, leaving 7 bases between them. The CDR3 extends over 14 amino acids. The CDR3 DNA is TGTGCCAGCAGCTTAGAACAGCTTAACTATGGCTACACCTTC. Protein: CASSLEQLNYGYTF. The full variable domain, rest sourced from reference TRBV7-9 and TRBJ1-2, is DTGVSQNPRHKITKRGQNVTFRCDPISEHNRLYWYRQTLGQGPEFLTYFQNEAQLEKSRLLSDRFSAERPKGSFSTLEIQRTEQGDSAMYLCASSLEQLNYGYTFGSGTRLTVV.

V is TRBV3-1 (or the pseudogene TRBV3-2) and J is TRBJ1-2; TRBD1 is a possible D gene (5 bases). V shed 1 base and J shed 8 bases, with 14 bases lying between them. Germline V CDR1 and CDR2: LGHDT, YNNKEL (reference sequence). This CDR3 spans 14 amino acids. CDR3 sequence: CASSQGTGTLGYTF. CDR3 nucleotide sequence: TGTGCCAGCAGCCAAGGAACCGGGACCCTCGGCTACACCTTC.

V usage is TRBV9 and J usage is TRBJ2-1; D is tentatively TRBD1 or TRBD2 (5 bases each). CDR1 and CDR2 (germline): SGDLS, YYNGEE. CDR3 length equals 15 residues. The V gene lost 1 base and the J gene lost 3 bases, with 11 bases spanning the gap. In DNA form, the CDR3 reads TGTGCCAGCAGCGTAAGGGGAGACAGCTACAATGAGCAGTTCTTC. Translating gives CASSVRGDSYNEQFF.

This clone was counted only a few times. This chain uses TRBV5-1 with TRBJ1-2, with 10 bases that match TRBD1. This CDR3 has 17 amino acids. V gave up 6 bases and J gave up 7 bases; unmatched junction bases: 18. The germline gives CDR1 SGHRS, CDR2 YFSETQ. The CDR3 is CASTHRPIRQGAGGYTF. For the CDR3, the DNA is TGCGCCAGCACACACCGTCCGATTAGACAGGGGGCGGGTGGCTACACCTTC.